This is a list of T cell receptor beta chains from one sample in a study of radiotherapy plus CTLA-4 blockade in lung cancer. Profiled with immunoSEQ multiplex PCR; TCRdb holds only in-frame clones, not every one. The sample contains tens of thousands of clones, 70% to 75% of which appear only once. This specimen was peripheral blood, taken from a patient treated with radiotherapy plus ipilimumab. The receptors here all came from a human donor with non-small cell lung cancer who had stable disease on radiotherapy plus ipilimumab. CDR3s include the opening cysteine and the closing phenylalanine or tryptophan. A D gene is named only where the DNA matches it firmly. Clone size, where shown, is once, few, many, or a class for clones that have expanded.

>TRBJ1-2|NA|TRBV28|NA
CASTQEAARFNYGYTF
TGTGCCAGCACCCAGGAGGCAGCCCGATTTAACTATGGCTACACCTTC
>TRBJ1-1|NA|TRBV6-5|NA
CASRWGGTEAFF
TGTGCCAGCAGATGGGGGGGGACTGAAGCTTTCTTT
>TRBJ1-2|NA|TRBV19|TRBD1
CASSQETGVYGYTF
TGTGCCAGTAGTCAAGAAACAGGGGTTTATGGCTACACCTTC
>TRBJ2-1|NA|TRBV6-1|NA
CASTDRVSGVNEQFF
TGTGCCAGCACCGACAGGGTATCGGGGGTAAATGAGCAGTTCTTC
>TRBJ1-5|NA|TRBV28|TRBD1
CASSTGGEPVQHF
TGTGCCAGCAGTACAGGGGGCGAGCCGGTCCAGCATTTT
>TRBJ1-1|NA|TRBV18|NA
CASSPTRDTEAFF
TGTGCCAGCTCCCCCACAAGAGACACTGAAGCTTTCTTT
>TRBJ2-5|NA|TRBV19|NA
CASSIDGAGSRETQYF
TGTGCCAGTAGTATAGATGGGGCAGGGTCTCGAGAGACCCAGTACTTC
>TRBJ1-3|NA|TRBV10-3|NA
CAISEGTSGNTIYF
TGTGCCATCAGTGAGGGGACCTCAGGAAACACCATATATTTT
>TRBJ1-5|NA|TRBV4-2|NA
CASSHLHGQPQHF
TGTGCCAGCAGCCACTTACACGGACAGCCCCAGCATTTT
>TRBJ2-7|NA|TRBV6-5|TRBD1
CASSPPDRRPYEQYF
TGTGCCAGCAGTCCCCCGGACAGGAGACCCTACGAGCAGTACTTC
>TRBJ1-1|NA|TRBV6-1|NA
CASRRTGNTEAFF
TGTGCCAGCCGACGGACCGGGAACACTGAAGCTTTCTTT
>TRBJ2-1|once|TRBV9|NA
CASSVAGYASNEQFF
TGTGCCAGCAGCGTAGCGGGGTACGCGTCGAATGAGCAGTTCTTC
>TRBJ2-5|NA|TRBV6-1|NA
CASRGRSSAEETQYF
TGTGCCAGCAGGGGCCGATCTTCGGCGGAAGAGACCCAGTACTTC